The rows below give T cell receptor beta chains drawn from one sample of a study of cytomegalovirus exposure and HLA in healthy donors. Here immunoSEQ multiplex PCR was the method, and the copy in TCRdb shows in-frame clones only, minus some. The sample lists fewer than 250,000 clones, around 87% occurring once. Sample: PBMCs. The receptors derive from a woman under 30 in good health and CMV-seropositive. Both conserved end residues are part of each CDR3. The D gene is left open where the match is weak. Size tells how often a clone was seen (once, few, many) or the class of an expanded clone, and some rows leave it out.

abundance	len	v_gene	j_gene	d_gene	CDR3nt	CDR3aa
-	13	TRBV2	TRBJ1-2	-	TGTGCCAGCAGTGAAGAGAGGCGGTATGGCTACACCTTC	CASSEERRYGYTF
-	15	TRBV5-1	TRBJ2-1	-	TGCGCCAGCAGTTATGGACAGATCTCCTACAATGAGCAGTTCTTC	CASSYGQISYNEQFF
once	15	TRBV5-5	TRBJ2-7	-	TGTGCCAGCAGCTTGGCCCCAGACAGCACCTACGAGCAGTACTTC	CASSLAPDSTYEQYF
once	15	TRBV7-7	TRBJ2-1	TRBD2	TGTGCTAGCAGCTTAGGCGGGAGTAGGGGCAATGAGCAGTTCTTC	CASSLGGSRGNEQFF
-	13	TRBV5-1	TRBJ1-1	-	TGCGCCAGCAGCTTGGAGGGAGCGGCTGAAGCTTTCTTT	CASSLEGAAEAFF
-	15	TRBV7-9	TRBJ2-1	-	TGTGCCAGCAGCTTAGGGGTGGGGAGCGGCAATGAGCAGTTCTTC	CASSLGVGSGNEQFF
-	17	TRBV19	TRBJ1-5	-	TGTGCCAGTAAGGGGCTTGGACCGTTAAATAGCAATCAGCCCCAGCATTTT	CASKGLGPLNSNQPQHF
once	17	TRBV7-5	TRBJ2-2	-	TGTGCCAGAAGCCGACCGTGCGGGAGGGCGAACACCGGGGAGCTGTTTTTT	CARSRPCGRANTGELFF
-	14	TRBV6-5	TRBJ1-5	-	TGTGCCAGCAGCCGTTCCCACAGGAATCAGCCCCAGCATTTT	CASSRSHRNQPQHF
once	15	TRBV19	TRBJ2-1	TRBD2	TGTGCCAGTAGTCCCCTTAGCGGGAGCATCGATGAGCAGTTCTTC	CASSPLSGSIDEQFF
-	13	TRBV7-9	TRBJ1-2	-	TGTGCCAGCGGATCCCAGGGGATCGGTGGCTACACCTTC	CASGSQGIGGYTF
-	14	TRBV5-6	TRBJ1-3	-	TGTGCCAGCAGCTTGACACGTTCTGGAAACACCATATATTTT	CASSLTRSGNTIYF
-	16	TRBV5-1	TRBJ2-3	TRBD2	TGCGCCAGCAGCTTGGGGGCTAGCGGGAACGCAGATACGCAGTATTTT	CASSLGASGNADTQYF
-	15	TRBV10-2	TRBJ2-1	-	TGCGCCAGCAGCCAGGACAGAAACATTTACAATGAGCAGTTCTTC	CASSQDRNIYNEQFF
-	14	TRBV10-3	TRBJ1-1	TRBD1	TGTGCCATCAGTGGGACAGGGAGGAACACTGAAGCTTTCTTT	CAISGTGRNTEAFF
-	14	TRBV28	TRBJ1-2	-	TGTGCCAGCTCTGAAGTCATGGGGGGTTCTGGCTACACCTTC	CASSEVMGGSGYTF
-	17	TRBV18	TRBJ1-3	TRBD1	TGTGCCAGCTCACCTCAACAGGGGACAAAACCTGGAAACACCATATATTTT	CASSPQQGTKPGNTIYF
-	15	TRBV6-6	TRBJ2-1	TRBD2	TGTGCCAGCAGACCGGGACTAGCGGGACTCGATGAGCAGTTCTTC	CASRPGLAGLDEQFF
-	15	TRBV12-5	TRBJ2-1	TRBD1	TGTGCTAGTGGTTTGGTACAGGGGAACTACAATGAGCAGTTCTTC	CASGLVQGNYNEQFF
-	15	TRBV7-8	TRBJ2-7	TRBD1	TGTGCCAGCAGCTTAGACCTACAGGGGGCGAGGGAGCAGTACTTC	CASSLDLQGAREQYF
-	15	TRBV28	TRBJ2-2	TRBD2	TGTGCCAGCAGAGGACTAGCGGTTCGAACCGGGGAGCTGTTTTTT	CASRGLAVRTGELFF
-	14	TRBV19	TRBJ2-7	-	TGTGCCAGTAGTATAAGGCTAGTCTCCTACGAGCAGTACTTC	CASSIRLVSYEQYF